The clone carrying this TCR beta chain was detected only a few times. TCRdb fed the PCR reads into MiXCR, producing one record per CDR3 protein. Counted here are 21,000 or so distinct CDR3 sequences, around half occurring once; the ten biggest clones make up 25% to 30%. Donors had localized lung adenocarcinoma, a non-small cell lung cancer. The entry originates in a study of CD4 and CD8 cells across lung adenocarcinoma regions. Germline loops: CDR1 MNHNS, CDR2 SASEGT. The CDR3 covers 13 residues. Trimming took off 7 bases at V and 4 bases at J, with 13 bases between the two ends. Sequencing input: CD8+ T cells from the center of a lung tumor. The TCR sequence derives from a female donor with lung adenocarcinoma. The CD4 and CD8 labels of this study may be unreliable. The V call is TRBV6-1, the J call TRBJ2-5; D tentatively reads TRBD1 or TRBD2 (5 bases each). CDR3 sequence reads: CASMRLGVETQYF. Written as DNA, the CDR3 is TGTGCCAGCATGAGGTTGGGGGTAGAGACCCAGTACTTC.